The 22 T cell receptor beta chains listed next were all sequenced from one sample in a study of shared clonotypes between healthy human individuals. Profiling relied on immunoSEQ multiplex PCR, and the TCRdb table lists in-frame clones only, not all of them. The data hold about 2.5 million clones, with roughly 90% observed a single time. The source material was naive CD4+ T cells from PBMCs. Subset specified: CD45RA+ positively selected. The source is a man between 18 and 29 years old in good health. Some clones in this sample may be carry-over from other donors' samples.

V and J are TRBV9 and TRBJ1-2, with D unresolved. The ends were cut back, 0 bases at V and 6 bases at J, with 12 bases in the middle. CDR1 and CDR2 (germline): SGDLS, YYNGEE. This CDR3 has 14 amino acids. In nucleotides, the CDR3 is TGTGCCAGCAGCGTAGGGGCGGGGAACGATGGCTACACCTTC. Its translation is CASSVGAGNDGYTF. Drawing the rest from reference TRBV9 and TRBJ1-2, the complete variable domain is DSGVTQTPKHLITATGQRVTLRCSPRSGDLSVYWYQQSLDQGLQFLIQYYNGEERAKGNILERFSAQQFPDLHSELNLSSLELGDSALYFCASSVGAGNDGYTFGSGTRLTVV.

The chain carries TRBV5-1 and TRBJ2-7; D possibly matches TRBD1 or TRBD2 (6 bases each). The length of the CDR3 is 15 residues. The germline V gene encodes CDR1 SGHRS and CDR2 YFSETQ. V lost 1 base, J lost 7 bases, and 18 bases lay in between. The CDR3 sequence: CASSLNSGASGEQYF. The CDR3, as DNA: TGCGCCAGCAGCTTGAATTCGGGGGCATCGGGAGAGCAGTACTTC. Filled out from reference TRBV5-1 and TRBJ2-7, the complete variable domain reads KAGVTQTPRYLIKTRGQQVTLSCSPISGHRSVSWYQQTPGQGLQFLFEYFSETQRNKGNFPGRFSGRQFSNSRSEMNVSTLELGDSALYLCASSLNSGASGEQYFGPGTRLTVT.

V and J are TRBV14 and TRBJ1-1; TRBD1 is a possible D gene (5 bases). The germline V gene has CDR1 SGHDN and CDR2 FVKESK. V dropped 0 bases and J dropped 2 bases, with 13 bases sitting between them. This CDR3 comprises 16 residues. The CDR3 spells CASSQDYGGINTEAFF. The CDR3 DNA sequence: TGTGCCAGCAGCCAAGATTACGGGGGGATAAACACTGAAGCTTTCTTT.

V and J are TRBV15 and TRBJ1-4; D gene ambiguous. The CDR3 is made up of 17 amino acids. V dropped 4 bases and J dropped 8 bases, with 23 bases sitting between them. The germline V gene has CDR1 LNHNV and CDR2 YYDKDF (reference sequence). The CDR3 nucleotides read TGTGCCACCAGCACTGATCGGGCAGGCCCTGACCGAGAAAAACTGTTTTTT. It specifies CATSTDRAGPDREKLFF.

The CDR3 loop is CASSPMQGIGQYF. The CDR3 DNA follows: TGTGCCAGCAGCCCAATGCAGGGGATCGGGCAGTACTTC. V is TRBV11-1 and J is TRBJ2-7; D is possibly TRBD1 (6 bases). The V gene's germline CDR1 is SGHAT and CDR2 FQDESV (reference sequence). This CDR3 has 13 residues. The V end was cut by 5 bases, the J end by 9 bases, with 17 bases between.

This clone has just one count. The CDR3 loop reads CASSEGAGGPQPQHF. The DNA for the CDR3 is TGTGCCAGCAGTGAAGGGGCGGGGGGTCCCCAGCCCCAGCATTTT. The rearrangement joins TRBV6-1 to TRBJ1-5, with a possible D match to TRBD1 (5 bases). CDR3 length equals 15 residues. V was pared by 1 base and J by 7 bases, with 14 bases between. The germline CDR1 and CDR2 sequences are MNHNS and SASEGT.

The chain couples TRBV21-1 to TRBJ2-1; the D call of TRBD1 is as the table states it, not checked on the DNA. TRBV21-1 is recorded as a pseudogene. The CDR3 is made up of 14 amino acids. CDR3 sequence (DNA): TGTGCCACAATCCGGGACAGAACCTACAATGAGCAGTTCTTC. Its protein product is CATIRDRTYNEQFF.

CDR3 amino acids: CASSMTRYNEQFF. CDR3 coding DNA: TGTGCCAGTAGTATGACACGTTACAATGAGCAGTTCTTC. The chain employs TRBV19 and TRBJ2-1; no clear D gene. The V end was cut by 3 bases, the J end by 4 bases, with 7 bases between. The CDR3 is made up of 13 amino acids. Germline lookup yields CDR1 LNHDA and CDR2 SQIVND (reference sequence).

The CDR3 sequence is CASRKGTAYISEQYF. The DNA for the CDR3 is TGTGCCAGCAGGAAAGGGACAGCGTACATTTCCGAGCAGTACTTC. This rearrangement joins TRBV6-5 to TRBJ2-7, with TRBD1 identical over 7 bases. Losses at the gene ends were 6 bases for V and 6 bases for J; bases not matched to a gene: 14. The CDR3 has 15 amino acids. CDR1 is MNHEY, CDR2 SVGAGI, per germline.

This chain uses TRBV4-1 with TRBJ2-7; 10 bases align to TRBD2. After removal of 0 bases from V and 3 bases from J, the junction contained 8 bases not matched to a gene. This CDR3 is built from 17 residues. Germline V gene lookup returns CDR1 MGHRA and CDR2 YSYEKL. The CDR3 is CASSQEGSGRGVYEQYF. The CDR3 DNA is TGCGCCAGCAGCCAAGAAGGGAGCGGGAGGGGAGTCTACGAGCAGTACTTC.

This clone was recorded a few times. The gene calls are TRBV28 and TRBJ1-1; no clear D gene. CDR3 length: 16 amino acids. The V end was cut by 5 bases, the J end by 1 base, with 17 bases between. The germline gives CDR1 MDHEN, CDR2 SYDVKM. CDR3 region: CASSPSRRIPNTEAFF. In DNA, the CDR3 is TGTGCCAGCAGTCCTAGCCGCAGGATTCCGAACACTGAAGCTTTCTTT. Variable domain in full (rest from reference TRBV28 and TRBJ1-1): DVKVTQSSRYLVKRTGEKVFLECVQDMDHENMFWYRQDPGLGLRLIYFSYDVKMKEKGDIPEGYSVSREKKERFSLILESASTNQTSMYLCASSPSRRIPNTEAFFGQGTRLTVV.

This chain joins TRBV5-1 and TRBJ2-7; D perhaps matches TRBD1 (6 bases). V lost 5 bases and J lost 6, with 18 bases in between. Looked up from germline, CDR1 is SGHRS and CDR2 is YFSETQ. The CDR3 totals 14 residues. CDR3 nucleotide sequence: TGCGCCAGCAGGCCAACACTACAGGGCTCCGAGCAGTACTTC. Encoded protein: CASRPTLQGSEQYF.

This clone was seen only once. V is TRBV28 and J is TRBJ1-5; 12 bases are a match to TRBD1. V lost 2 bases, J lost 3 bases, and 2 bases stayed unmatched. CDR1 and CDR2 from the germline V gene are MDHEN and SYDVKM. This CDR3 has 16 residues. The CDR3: CASSLGTGGFNQPQHF. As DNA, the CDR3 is TGTGCCAGCAGTTTAGGGACAGGGGGCTTCAATCAGCCCCAGCATTTT.

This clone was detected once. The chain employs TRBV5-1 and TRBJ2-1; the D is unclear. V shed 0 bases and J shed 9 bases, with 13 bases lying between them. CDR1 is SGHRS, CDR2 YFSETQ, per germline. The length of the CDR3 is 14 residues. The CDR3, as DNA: TGCGCCAGCAGCTTGGACTCCCCCTGGGGTGAGCAGTTCTTC. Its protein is CASSLDSPWGEQFF. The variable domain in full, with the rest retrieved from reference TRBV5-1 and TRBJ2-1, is KAGVTQTPRYLIKTRGQQVTLSCSPISGHRSVSWYQQTPGQGLQFLFEYFSETQRNKGNFPGRFSGRQFSNSRSEMNVSTLELGDSALYLCASSLDSPWGEQFFGPGTRLTVL.

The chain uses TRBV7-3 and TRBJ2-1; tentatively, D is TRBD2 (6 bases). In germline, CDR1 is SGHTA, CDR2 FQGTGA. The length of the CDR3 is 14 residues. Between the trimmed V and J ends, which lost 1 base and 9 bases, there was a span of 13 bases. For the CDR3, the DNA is TGTGCCAGCAGCTTAAACCCGCGGGGCGGTGAGCAGTTCTTC. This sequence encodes CASSLNPRGGEQFF.

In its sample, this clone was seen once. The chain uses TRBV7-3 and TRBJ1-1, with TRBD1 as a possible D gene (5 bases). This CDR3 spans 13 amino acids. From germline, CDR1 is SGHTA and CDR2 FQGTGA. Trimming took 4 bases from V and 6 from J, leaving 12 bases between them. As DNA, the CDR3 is TGTGCCAGCAGCTCCCTTCAGGGCTCTGAAGCTTTCTTT. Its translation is CASSSLQGSEAFF.

Here the CDR3 reads CASSLLSGGVYNEQFF. The CDR3 bases are TGCGCCAGCAGCCTCCTAAGCGGGGGAGTCTACAATGAGCAGTTCTTC. The J gene is TRBJ2-1, the V gene TRBV5-1; 8 positions match TRBD2. From germline, CDR1 is SGHRS and CDR2 YFSETQ. The CDR3 is 16 amino acids. J gave up 3 bases and V 4 bases, and 9 bases lay outside the gene matches.

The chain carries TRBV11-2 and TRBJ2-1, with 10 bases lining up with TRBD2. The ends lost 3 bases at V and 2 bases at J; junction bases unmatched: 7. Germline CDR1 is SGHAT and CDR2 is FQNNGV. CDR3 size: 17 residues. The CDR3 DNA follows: TGTGCCAGCAGCTTCTCTCAGCGGGAGGGCACCTACAATGAGCAGTTCTTC. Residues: CASSFSQREGTYNEQFF.

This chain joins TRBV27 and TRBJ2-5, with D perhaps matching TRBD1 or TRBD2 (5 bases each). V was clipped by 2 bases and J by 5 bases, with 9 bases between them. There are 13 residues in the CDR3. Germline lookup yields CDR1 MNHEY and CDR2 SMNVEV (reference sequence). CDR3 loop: CASSLLGEETQYF. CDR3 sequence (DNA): TGTGCCAGCAGTTTACTGGGGGAGGAGACCCAGTACTTC.

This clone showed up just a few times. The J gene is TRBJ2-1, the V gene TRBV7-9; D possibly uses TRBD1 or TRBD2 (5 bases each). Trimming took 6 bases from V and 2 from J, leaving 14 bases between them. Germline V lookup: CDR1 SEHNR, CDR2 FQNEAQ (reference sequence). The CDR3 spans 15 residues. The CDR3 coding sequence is TGTGCCAGCAGTGCCCCCGGGACGCCCTACAATGAGCAGTTCTTC. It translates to CASSAPGTPYNEQFF.

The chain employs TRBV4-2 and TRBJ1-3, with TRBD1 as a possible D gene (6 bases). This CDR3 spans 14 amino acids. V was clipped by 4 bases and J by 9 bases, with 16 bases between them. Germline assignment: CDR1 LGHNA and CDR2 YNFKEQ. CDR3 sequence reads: CASSPGGGGTTIYF. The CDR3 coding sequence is TGTGCCAGCAGCCCGGGCGGGGGGGGCACCACCATATATTTT.

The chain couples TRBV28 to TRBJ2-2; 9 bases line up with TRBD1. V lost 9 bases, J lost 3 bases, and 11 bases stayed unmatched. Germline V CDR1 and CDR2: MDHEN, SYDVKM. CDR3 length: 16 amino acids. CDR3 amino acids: CASARQGGLYTGELFF. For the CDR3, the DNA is TGTGCCAGTGCTAGACAGGGGGGATTGTACACCGGGGAGCTGTTTTTT.